Below are 3 T cell receptor beta chains sequenced from a single sample in a study of cytomegalovirus exposure and HLA in healthy donors. PCR was performed using 60 Vbeta and 13 Jbeta primers. Profiled with immunoSEQ multiplex PCR; TCRdb holds only in-frame clones, not every one. This repertoire shows 150,000 to 180,000 clones, approximately 80% found once; its top ten account for around 6%. Sequencing was carried out using PBMCs. These receptors came from a woman aged 35 to 49 in good health and CMV-seropositive.

V and J are TRBV5-1 and TRBJ2-7; 11 nucleotides agree with TRBD1. CDR3 length: 13 residues. CDR1 is SGHRS, CDR2 YFSETQ, per germline. The J segment lost 6 bases and the V segment lost 4 bases, leaving 3 bases of the junction unmatched. The CDR3 loop is CASSPGTGGEQYF. Written as DNA, the CDR3 is TGCGCCAGCAGCCCGGGGACAGGGGGCGAGCAGTACTTC.

The chain recombines TRBV5-8 with TRBJ1-2; 7 positions agree with TRBD1. Germline CDR1 and CDR2: SGHTS and YDEGEE. V shed 3 bases, J shed 4 bases, and the junction held 9 bases outside the gene matches. This CDR3 contains 15 residues. The CDR3 DNA follows: TGTGCCAGCAGCTCCGGACAGGCGATCACCTATGGCTACACCTTC. This gives the protein CASSSGQAITYGYTF.

The chain is built from TRBV27 and TRBJ2-3; a weak D match, TRBD2 (7 bases). V gave up 5 bases and J gave up 3 bases, with 15 bases separating them. The CDR3 has 15 residues. Germline loops: CDR1 MNHEY, CDR2 SMNVEV (reference sequence). CDR3 DNA sequence: TGTGCCAGCAGTGTTGGGGGGGCGCCTACAGATACGCAGTATTTT. Its translation is CASSVGGAPTDTQYF.